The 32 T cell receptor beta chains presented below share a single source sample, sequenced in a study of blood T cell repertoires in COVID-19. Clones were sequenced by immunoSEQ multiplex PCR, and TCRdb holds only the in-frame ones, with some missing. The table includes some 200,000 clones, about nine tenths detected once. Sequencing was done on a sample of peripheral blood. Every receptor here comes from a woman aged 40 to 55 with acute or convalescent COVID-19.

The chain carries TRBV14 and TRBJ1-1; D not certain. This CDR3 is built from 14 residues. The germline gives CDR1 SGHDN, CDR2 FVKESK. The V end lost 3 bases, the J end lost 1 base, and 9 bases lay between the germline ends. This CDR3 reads CASSHQVANTEAFF. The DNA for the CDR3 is TGTGCCAGCAGCCACCAGGTGGCGAACACTGAAGCTTTCTTT.

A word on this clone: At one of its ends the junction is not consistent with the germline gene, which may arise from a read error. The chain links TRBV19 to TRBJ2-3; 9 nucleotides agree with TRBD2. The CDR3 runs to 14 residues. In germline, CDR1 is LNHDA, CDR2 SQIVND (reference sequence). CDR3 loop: CAGSSGGSTDTQYF. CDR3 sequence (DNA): TGTGCCGGTAGTAGCGGGGGCAGCACAGATACGCAGTATTTT.

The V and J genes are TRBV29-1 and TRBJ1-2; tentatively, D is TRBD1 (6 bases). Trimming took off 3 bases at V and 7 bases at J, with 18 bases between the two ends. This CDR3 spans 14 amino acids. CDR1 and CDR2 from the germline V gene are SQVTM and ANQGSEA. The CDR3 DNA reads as TGCAGCGTTGAGTGGGTGCGGGGGGCAGCTGGCTACACCTTC. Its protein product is CSVEWVRGAAGYTF.

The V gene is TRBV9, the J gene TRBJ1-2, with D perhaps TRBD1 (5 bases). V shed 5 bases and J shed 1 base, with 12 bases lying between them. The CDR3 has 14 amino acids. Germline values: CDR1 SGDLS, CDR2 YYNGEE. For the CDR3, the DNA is TGTGCCAGCAGTGCGGACAATTTTAACTATGGCTACACCTTC. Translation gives CASSADNFNYGYTF.

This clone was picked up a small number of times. CDR3 nucleotide sequence: TGTGCCAGTAGTTCGAGATCGCGGGGTGCCGGGGAGCTGTTTTTT. Translated: CASSSRSRGAGELFF. This sequence joins TRBV19 and TRBJ2-2, with D perhaps TRBD2 (6 bases). V lost 5 bases and J lost 6, with 16 bases in between. This CDR3 comprises 15 residues. Germline CDR1 and CDR2: LNHDA and SQIVND (reference sequence).

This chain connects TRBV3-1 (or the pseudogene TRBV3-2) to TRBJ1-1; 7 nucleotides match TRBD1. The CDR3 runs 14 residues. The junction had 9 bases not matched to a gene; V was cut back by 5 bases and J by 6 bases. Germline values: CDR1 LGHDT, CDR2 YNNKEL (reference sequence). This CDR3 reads CASSSRGQAPEAFF. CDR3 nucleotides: TGTGCCAGCAGCTCTCGTGGACAGGCCCCTGAAGCTTTCTTT.

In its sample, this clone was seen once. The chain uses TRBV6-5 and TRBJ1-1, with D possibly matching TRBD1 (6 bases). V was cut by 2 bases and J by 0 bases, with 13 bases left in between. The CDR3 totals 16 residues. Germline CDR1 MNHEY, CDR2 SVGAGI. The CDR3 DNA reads TGTGCCAGCAGTTACAGGACAGCCAGTATGAACACTGAAGCTTTCTTT. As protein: CASSYRTASMNTEAFF.

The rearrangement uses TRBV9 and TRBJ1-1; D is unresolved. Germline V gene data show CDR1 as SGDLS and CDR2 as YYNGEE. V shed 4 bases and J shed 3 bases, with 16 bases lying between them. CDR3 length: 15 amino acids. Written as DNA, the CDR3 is TGTGCCAGCAGCCAGAGGGTTAGGGAATACACTGAAGCTTTCTTT. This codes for CASSQRVREYTEAFF.

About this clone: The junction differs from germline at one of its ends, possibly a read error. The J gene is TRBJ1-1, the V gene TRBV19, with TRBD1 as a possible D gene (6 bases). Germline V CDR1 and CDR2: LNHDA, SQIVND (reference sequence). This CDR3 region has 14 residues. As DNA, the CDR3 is TGTGCCAGTAGTAGGGGACACATGAACGCTGAAGCTTTCTTT. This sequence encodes CASSRGHMNAEAFF.

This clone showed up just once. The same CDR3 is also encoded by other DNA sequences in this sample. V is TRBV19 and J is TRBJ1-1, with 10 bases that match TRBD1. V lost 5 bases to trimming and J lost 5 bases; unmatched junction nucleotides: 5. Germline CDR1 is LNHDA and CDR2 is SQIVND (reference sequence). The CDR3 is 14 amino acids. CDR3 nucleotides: TGTGCCAGTAGTCCGAGGGACAGGGGTACTGAAGCTTTCTTT. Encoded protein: CASSPRDRGTEAFF.

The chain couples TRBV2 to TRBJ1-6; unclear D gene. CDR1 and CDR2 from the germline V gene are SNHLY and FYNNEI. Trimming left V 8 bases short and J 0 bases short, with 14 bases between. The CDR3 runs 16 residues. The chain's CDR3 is CASVGSSSSYNSPLHF. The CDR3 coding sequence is TGTGCCAGCGTTGGTTCTTCTAGCTCCTATAATTCACCCCTCCACTTT.

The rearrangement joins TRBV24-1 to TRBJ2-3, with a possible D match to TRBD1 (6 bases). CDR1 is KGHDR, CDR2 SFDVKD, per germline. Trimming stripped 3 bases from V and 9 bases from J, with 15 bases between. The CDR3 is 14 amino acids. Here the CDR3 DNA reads TGTGCCACCAGTGATGCTAGAACAGGGTACACGCAGTATTTT. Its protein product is CATSDARTGYTQYF.

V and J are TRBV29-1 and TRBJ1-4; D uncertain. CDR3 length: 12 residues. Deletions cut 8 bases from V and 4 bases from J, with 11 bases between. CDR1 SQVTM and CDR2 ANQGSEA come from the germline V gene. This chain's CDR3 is CSTRDLNEKLFF. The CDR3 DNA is TGCAGCACTAGAGACCTTAATGAAAAACTGTTTTTT.

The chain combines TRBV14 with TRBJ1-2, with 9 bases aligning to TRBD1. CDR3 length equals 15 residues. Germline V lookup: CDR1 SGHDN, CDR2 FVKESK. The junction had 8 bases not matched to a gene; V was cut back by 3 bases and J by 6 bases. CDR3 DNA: TGTGCCAGCAGCCAGCCAAACAGGGGGCGTAATGGCTACACCTTC. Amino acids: CASSQPNRGRNGYTF.

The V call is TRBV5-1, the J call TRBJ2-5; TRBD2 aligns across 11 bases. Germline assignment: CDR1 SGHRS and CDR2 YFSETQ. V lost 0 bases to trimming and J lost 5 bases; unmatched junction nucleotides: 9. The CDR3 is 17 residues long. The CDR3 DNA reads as TGCGCCAGCAGCTTGGCCTTTAGCGGGGGGGCCAGGGAGACCCAGTACTTC. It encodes CASSLAFSGGARETQYF.

CDR3 coding DNA: TGTGCCAGCAGTGAAACAGGGGCAGATACGCAGTATTTT. Translated: CASSETGADTQYF. The chain employs TRBV2 and TRBJ2-3; 7 nucleotides match TRBD1. With V trimmed by 2 bases and J by 4 bases, 0 bases remained unmatched. Per the germline V gene, CDR1 is SNHLY and CDR2 is FYNNEI. The CDR3 has 13 amino acids. Drawing the rest from reference TRBV2 and TRBJ2-3, the complete variable domain is EPEVTQTPSHQVTQMGQEVILRCVPISNHLYFYWYRQILGQKVEFLVSFYNNEISEKSEIFDDQFSVERPDGSNFTLKIRSTKLEDSAMYFCASSETGADTQYFGPGTRLTVL.

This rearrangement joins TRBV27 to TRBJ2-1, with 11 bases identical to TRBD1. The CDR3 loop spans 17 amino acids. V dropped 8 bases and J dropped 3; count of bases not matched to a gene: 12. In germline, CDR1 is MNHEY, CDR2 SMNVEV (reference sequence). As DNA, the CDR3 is TGTGCCAGCGCCTCTCGGGACAGGGGGTTGTTCTACAATGAGCAGTTCTTC. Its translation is CASASRDRGLFYNEQFF.

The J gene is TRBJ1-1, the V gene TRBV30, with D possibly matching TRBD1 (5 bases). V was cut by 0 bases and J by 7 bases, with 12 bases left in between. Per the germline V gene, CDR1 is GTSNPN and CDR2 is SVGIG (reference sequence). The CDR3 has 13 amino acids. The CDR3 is CAWSVTQGGEAFF. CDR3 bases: TGTGCCTGGAGTGTAACCCAGGGCGGTGAAGCTTTCTTT.

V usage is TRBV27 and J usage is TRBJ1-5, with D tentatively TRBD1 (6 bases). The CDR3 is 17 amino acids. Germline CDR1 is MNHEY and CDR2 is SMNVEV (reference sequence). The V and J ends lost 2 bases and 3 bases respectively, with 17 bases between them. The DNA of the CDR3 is TGTGCCAGCAGTTTAAGGGCCCCAGGGGCCCTCAATCAGCCCCAGCATTTT. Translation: CASSLRAPGALNQPQHF.

Written as DNA, the CDR3 is TGTGCCAGTAGGCGACCGGGACTCCCGTTCGGGGGCTACACCTTC. This translates into CASRRPGLPFGGYTF. The gene calls are TRBV19 and TRBJ1-2, with D possibly matching TRBD1 (5 bases). This CDR3 has 15 residues. The V end lost 6 bases, the J end lost 8 bases, and 22 bases lay between the germline ends. The germline V gene has CDR1 LNHDA and CDR2 SQIVND (reference sequence).

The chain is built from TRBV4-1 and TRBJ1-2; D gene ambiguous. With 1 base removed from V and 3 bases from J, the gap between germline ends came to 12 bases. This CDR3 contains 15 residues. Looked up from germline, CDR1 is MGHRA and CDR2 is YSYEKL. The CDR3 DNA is TGCGCCAGCAGCCAAGGGTCCGACACCTACTATGGCTACACCTTC. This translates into CASSQGSDTYYGYTF.

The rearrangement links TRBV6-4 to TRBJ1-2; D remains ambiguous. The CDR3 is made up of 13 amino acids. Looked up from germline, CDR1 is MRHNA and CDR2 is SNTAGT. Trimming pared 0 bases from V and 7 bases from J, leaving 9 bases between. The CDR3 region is CASSDSFGRGYTF. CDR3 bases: TGTGCCAGCAGTGACTCATTCGGTCGTGGCTACACCTTC.

This CDR3 reads CASSGQGYNEQFF. CDR3 DNA sequence: TGTGCCAGCAGTGGGCAGGGTTACAATGAGCAGTTCTTC. This chain uses TRBV2 with TRBJ2-1; D is perhaps TRBD1 (5 bases). This CDR3 spans 13 amino acids. V was trimmed by 4 bases and J by 4 bases, leaving 8 bases between them. Germline V gene lookup returns CDR1 SNHLY and CDR2 FYNNEI.

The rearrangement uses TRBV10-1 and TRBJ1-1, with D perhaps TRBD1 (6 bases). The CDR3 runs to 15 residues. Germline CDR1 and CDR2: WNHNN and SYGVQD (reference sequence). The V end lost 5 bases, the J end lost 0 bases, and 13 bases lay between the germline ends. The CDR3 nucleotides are TGCGCCAGCAGTCCCGGGACACAATTGAACACTGAAGCTTTCTTT. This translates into CASSPGTQLNTEAFF.

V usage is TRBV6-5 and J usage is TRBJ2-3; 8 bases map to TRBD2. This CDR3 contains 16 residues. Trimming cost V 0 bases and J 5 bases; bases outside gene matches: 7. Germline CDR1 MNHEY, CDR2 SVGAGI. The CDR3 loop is CASSYSTGGAIDTQYF. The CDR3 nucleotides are TGTGCCAGCAGTTACTCAACGGGGGGGGCCATAGATACGCAGTATTTT.

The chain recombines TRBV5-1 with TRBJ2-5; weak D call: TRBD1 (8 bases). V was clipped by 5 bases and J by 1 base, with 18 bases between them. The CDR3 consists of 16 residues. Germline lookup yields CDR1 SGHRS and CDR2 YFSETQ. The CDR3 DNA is TGCGCCAGCAGGCGGGGGACAGGCGGAGGCCAAGAGACCCAGTACTTC. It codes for CASRRGTGGGQETQYF.

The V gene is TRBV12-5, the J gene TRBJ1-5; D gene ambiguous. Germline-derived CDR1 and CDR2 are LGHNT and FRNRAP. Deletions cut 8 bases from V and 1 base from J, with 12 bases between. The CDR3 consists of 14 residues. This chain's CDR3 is CASSVRMSNQPQHF. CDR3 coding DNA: TGTGCTAGTTCTGTTAGAATGAGCAATCAGCCCCAGCATTTT.

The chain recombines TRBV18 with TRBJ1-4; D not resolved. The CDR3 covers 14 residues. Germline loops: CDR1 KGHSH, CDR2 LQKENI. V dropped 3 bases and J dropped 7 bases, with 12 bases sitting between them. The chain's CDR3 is CASSPLAATEKLFF. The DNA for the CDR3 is TGTGCCAGCTCACCGTTGGCGGCAACTGAAAAACTGTTTTTT. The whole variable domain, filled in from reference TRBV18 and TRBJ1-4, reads NAGVMQNPRHLVRRRGQEARLRCSPMKGHSHVYWYRQLPEEGLKFMVYLQKENIIDESGMPKERFSAEFPKEGPSILRIQQVVRGDSAAYFCASSPLAATEKLFFGSGTQLSVL.

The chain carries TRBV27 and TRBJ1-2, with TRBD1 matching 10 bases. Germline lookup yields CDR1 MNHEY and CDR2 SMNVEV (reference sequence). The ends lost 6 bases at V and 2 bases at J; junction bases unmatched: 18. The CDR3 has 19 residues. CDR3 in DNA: TGTGCCAGCAGCCGTCTGGGTGAGACAGGGGGCCGAACAAACTATGGCTACACCTTC. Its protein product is CASSRLGETGGRTNYGYTF.

In nucleotides, the CDR3 is TGCGCCAGCACGCGGGGGGACCCCCGAGGGGAGCTGTTTTTT. Translated: CASTRGDPRGELFF. The chain carries TRBV4-1 and TRBJ2-2; 8 nucleotides match TRBD2. Germline assignment: CDR1 MGHRA and CDR2 YSYEKL. The CDR3 runs to 14 residues. V lost 7 bases and J lost 8; bases outside the gene matches: 9.

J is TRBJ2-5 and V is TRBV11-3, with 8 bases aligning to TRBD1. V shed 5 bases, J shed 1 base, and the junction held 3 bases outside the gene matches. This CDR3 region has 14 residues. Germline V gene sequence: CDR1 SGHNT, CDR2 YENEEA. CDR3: CASSGGTGQETQYF. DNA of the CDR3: TGTGCCAGCAGCGGAGGGACAGGCCAAGAGACCCAGTACTTC.

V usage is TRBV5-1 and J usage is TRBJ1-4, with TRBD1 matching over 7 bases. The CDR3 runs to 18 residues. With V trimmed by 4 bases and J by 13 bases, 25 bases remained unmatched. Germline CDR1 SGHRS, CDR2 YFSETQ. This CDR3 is CASSRDDRETGLVRGLFF. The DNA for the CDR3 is TGCGCCAGCAGCCGAGACGACAGGGAAACCGGATTGGTAAGAGGACTGTTTTTT.